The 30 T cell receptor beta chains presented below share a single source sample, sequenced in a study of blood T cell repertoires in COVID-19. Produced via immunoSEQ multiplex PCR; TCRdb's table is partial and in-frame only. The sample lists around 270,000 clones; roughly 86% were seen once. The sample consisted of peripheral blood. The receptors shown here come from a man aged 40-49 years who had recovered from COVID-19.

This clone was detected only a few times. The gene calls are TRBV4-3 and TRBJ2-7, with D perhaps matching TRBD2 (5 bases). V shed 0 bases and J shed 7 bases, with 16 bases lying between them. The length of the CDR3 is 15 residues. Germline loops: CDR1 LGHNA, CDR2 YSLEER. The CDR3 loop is CASSQDGVGVREQYF. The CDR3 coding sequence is TGCGCCAGCAGCCAAGATGGGGTGGGAGTACGGGAGCAGTACTTC.

In DNA form, the CDR3 reads TGTGCCAGTAGTGGTAGTGGAGGCACCGGGGAGCTGTTTTTT. This encodes CASSGSGGTGELFF. The V and J genes are TRBV19 and TRBJ2-2; tentatively, D is TRBD2 (5 bases). Trimming took off 5 bases at V and 4 bases at J, with 11 bases between the two ends. CDR3 length equals 14 residues. Germline values: CDR1 LNHDA, CDR2 SQIVND (reference sequence).

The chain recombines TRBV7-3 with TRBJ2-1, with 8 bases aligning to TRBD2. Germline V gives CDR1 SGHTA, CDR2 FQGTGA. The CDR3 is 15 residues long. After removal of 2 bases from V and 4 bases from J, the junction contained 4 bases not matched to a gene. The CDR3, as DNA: TGTGCCAGCAGCTTACGCCCTAGCGGGTACAATGAGCAGTTCTTC. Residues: CASSLRPSGYNEQFF.

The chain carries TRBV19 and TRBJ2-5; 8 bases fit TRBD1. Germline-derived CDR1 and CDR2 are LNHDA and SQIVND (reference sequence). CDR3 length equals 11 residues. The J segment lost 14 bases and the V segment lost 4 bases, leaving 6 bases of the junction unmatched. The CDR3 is CASSNRDRGYF. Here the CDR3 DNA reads TGTGCCAGTAGTAATCGAGACAGGGGATACTTC.

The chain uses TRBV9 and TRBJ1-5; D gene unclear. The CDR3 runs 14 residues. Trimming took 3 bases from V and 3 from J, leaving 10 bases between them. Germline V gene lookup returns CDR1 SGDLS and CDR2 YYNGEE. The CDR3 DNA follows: TGTGCCAGCAGCGACGGCGGGAACAATCAGCCCCAGCATTTT. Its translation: CASSDGGNNQPQHF.

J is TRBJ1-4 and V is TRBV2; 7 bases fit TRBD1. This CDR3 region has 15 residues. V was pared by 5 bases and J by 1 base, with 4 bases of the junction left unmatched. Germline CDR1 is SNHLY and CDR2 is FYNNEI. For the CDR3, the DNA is TGTGCCAGCAGTCAAACAGGGGTAACTAATGAAAAACTGTTTTTT. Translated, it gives CASSQTGVTNEKLFF.

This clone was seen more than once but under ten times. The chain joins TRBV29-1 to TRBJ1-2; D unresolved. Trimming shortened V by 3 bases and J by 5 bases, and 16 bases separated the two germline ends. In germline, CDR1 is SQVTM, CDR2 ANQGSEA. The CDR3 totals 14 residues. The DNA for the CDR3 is TGCAGCGTTGAGGTCGGGTTCCCATTGTATGGCTACACCTTC. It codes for CSVEVGFPLYGYTF.

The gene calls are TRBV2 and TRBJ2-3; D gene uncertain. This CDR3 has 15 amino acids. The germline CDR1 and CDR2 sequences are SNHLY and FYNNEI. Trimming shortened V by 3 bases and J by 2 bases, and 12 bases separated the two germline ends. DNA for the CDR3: TGTGCCAGCAGTGACAGCCAGCGAAACACAGATACGCAGTATTTT. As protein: CASSDSQRNTDTQYF.

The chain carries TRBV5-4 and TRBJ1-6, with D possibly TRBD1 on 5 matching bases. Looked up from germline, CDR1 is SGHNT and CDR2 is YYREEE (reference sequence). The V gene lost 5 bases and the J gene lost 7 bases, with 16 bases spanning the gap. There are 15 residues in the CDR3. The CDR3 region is CASSLPGRGNSPLHF. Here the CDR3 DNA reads TGTGCCAGCAGTTTGCCGGGACGGGGGAATTCACCCCTCCACTTT.

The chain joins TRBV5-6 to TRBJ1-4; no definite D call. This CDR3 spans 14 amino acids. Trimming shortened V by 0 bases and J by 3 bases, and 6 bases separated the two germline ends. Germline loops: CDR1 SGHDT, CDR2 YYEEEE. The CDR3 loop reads CASSLDSSNEKLFF. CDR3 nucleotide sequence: TGTGCCAGCAGCTTGGACAGCTCTAATGAAAAACTGTTTTTT.

CDR3 residues: CSVGQAGTQYF. DNA of the CDR3: TGCAGCGTAGGACAGGCGGGGACCCAGTACTTC. The chain recombines TRBV29-1 with TRBJ2-5; 7 nucleotides align to TRBD1. CDR3 size: 11 residues. Trimming removed 6 bases from V and 7 bases from J; junction bases left unmatched: 5. Per germline, CDR1 SQVTM and CDR2 ANQGSEA.

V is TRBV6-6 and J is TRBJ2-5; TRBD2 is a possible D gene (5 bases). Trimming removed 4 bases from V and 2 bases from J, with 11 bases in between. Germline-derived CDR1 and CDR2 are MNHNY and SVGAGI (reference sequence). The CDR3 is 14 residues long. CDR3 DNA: TGTGCCAGCAGTTGGGCTAGCACACAAGAGACCCAGTACTTC. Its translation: CASSWASTQETQYF.

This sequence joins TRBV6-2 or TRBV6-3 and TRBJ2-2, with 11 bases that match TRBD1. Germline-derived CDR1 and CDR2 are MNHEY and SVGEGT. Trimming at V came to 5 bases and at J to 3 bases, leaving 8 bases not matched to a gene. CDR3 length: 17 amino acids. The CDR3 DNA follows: TGTGCCAGCAGTCGGACAGGGGGCTCGTTGGACACCGGGGAGCTGTTTTTT. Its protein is CASSRTGGSLDTGELFF.

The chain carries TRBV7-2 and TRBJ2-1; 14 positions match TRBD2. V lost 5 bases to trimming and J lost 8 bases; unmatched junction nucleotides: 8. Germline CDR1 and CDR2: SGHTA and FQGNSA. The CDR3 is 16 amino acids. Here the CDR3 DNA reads TGTGCCAGCAGCCCGTCGACTAGCGGGGGGGCCTATGAGCAGTTCTTC. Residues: CASSPSTSGGAYEQFF.

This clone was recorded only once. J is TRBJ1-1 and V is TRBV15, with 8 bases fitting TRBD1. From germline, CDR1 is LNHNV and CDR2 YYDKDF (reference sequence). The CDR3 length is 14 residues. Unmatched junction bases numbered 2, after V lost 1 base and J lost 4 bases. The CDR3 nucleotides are TGTGCCACCAGCAGAGGACAGGGGCCCACTGAAGCTTTCTTT. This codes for CATSRGQGPTEAFF.

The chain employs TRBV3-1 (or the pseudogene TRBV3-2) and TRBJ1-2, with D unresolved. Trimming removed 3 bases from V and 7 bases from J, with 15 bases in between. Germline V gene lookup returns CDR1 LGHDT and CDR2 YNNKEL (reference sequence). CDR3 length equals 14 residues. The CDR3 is CASSHLAGTVGYTF. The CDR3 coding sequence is TGTGCCAGCAGCCACTTGGCAGGTACTGTTGGCTACACCTTC.

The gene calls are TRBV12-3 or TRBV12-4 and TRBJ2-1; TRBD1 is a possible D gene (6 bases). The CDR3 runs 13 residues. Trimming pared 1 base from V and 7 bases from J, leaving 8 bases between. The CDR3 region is CASSLGTANEQFF. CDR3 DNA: TGTGCCAGCAGTTTAGGGACAGCTAATGAGCAGTTCTTC.

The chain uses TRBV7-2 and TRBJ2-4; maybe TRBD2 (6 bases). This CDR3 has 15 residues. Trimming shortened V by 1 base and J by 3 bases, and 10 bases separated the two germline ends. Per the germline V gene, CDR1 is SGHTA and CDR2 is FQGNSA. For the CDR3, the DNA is TGTGCCAGCAGCTTAGTGCGGGGAGTCAAAAACATTCAGTACTTC. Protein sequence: CASSLVRGVKNIQYF.

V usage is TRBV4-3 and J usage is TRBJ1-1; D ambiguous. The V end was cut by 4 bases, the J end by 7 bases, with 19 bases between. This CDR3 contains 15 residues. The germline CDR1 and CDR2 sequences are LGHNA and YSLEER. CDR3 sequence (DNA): TGCGCCAGCAGCCGAGGACTGGTTACATCGAATGAAGCTTTCTTT. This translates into CASSRGLVTSNEAFF.

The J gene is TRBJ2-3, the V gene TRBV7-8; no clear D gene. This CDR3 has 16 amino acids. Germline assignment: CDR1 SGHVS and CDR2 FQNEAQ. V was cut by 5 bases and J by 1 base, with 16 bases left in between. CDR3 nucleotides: TGTGCCAGCAGCCCCACAGTATCCTTGGGCACAGATACGCAGTATTTT. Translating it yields CASSPTVSLGTDTQYF.

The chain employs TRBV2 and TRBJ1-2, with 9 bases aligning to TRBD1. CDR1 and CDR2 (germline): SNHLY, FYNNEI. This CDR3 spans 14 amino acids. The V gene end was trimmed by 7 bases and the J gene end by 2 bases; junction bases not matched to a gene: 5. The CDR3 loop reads CASTRDRVNYGYTF. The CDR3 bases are TGTGCCAGCACCAGGGACAGGGTAAACTATGGCTACACCTTC.

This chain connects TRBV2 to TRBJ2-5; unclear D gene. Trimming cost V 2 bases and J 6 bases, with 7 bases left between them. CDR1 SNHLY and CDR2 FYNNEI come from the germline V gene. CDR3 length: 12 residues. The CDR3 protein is CASSELSKTQYF. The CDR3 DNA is TGTGCCAGCAGTGAACTCAGTAAGACCCAGTACTTC.

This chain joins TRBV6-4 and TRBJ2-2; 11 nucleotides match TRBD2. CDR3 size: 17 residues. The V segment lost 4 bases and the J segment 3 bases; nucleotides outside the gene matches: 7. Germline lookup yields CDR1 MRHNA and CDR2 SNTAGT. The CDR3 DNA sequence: TGTGCCAGCAGTGCGCACCTACTAGCGGGGGACACCGGGGAGCTGTTTTTT. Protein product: CASSAHLLAGDTGELFF.

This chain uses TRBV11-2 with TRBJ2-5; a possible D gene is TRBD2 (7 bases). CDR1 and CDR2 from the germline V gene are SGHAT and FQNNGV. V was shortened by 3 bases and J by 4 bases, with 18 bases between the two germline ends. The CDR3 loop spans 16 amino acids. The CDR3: CASSFLRGGAGETQYF. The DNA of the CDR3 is TGTGCCAGCAGCTTTCTTCGTGGGGGGGCAGGAGAGACCCAGTACTTC.

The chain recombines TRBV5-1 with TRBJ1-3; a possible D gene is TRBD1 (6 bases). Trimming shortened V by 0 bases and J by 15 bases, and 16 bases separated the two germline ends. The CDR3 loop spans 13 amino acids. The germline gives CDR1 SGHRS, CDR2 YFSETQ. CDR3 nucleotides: TGCGCCAGCAGCTTGGCCGGGGGGCCCCCTGAATATTTT. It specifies CASSLAGGPPEYF.

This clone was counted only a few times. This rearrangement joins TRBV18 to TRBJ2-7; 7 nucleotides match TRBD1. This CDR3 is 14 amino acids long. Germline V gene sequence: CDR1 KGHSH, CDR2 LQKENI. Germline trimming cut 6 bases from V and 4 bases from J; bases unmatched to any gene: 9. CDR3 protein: CASSFRQGWYEQYF. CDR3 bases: TGTGCCAGCTCGTTTAGACAGGGATGGTACGAGCAGTACTTC.

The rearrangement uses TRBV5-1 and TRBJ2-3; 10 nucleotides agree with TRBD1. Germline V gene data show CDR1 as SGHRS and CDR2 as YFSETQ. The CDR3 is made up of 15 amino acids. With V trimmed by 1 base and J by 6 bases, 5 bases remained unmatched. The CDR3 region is CASSLRDRGADTQYF. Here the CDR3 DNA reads TGCGCCAGCAGCTTGCGGGACAGGGGTGCTGATACGCAGTATTTT.

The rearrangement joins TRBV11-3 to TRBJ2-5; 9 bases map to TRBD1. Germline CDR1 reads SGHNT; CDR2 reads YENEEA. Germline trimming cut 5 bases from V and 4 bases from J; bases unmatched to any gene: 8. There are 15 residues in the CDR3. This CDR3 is CASSPGQGTRETQYF. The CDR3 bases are TGTGCCAGCAGCCCAGGACAGGGGACGAGAGAGACCCAGTACTTC.

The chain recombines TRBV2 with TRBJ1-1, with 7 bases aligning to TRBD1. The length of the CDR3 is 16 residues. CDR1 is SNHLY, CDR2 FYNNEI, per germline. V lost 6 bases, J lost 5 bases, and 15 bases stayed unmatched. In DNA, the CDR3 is TGTGCCAGCAGGAACAGACAGGGCGGAAGGTGGACTGAAGCTTTCTTT. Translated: CASRNRQGGRWTEAFF.

The CDR3 DNA is TGTGCCAGCAGCTGGGGACAGGGGGCGGTAACTGAAGCTTTCTTT. This codes for CASSWGQGAVTEAFF. The J gene is TRBJ1-1, the V gene TRBV7-8; 12 bases map to TRBD1. CDR1 and CDR2 from the germline V gene are SGHVS and FQNEAQ. This CDR3 spans 15 amino acids. V trimming: 4 bases; J trimming: 5 bases; junction bases outside the gene matches: 5.